These T cell receptor beta chains were read from a single sample in a study of blood T cell repertoires in COVID-19. The assay was immunoSEQ multiplex PCR, and TCRdb's table has in-frame clones only and misses some. The sample has roughly 220,000 clones, about 80% seen once. The specimen was PBMCs or T cells enriched from blood (not recorded which). Receptors were obtained from a man aged 40-50 years who had recovered from COVID-19. CDR3s include the opening cysteine and the closing phenylalanine or tryptophan. D genes are given only for firm matches. Not all rows give a size; the values are once, few, many and, for expanded clones, a class.

TRBV14	13	-	TRBJ2-7	-	TGTGCCAGCAGCCAAAATAATGGACAGAGGCAGTACTTC	CASSQNNGQRQYF
TRBV18	20	few	TRBJ1-5	-	TGTGCCAGCTCACCCCAATTGGTGGTCGAGGGGAGGAGAAGCAATCAGCCCCAGCATTTT	CASSPQLVVEGRRSNQPQHF
TRBV18	15	-	TRBJ1-1	-	TGTGCCAGCTCACTTCGGGGGGATCTTGGCACTGAAGCTTTCTTT	CASSLRGDLGTEAFF
TRBV28	16	-	TRBJ2-6	-	TGTGCCAGCAGTTTGACAGGTTTCTCTGGGGCCAACGTCCTGACTTTC	CASSLTGFSGANVLTF
TRBV3-1/TRBV3-2	13	-	TRBJ1-3	-	TGTGCCAGCAGCCTTGACAGGGGAAACACCATATATTTT	CASSLDRGNTIYF
TRBV11-2	15	few	TRBJ1-2	TRBD1	TGTGCCAGCAGCTTAACCCCAGGGGGTGTCTATGGCTACACCTTC	CASSLTPGGVYGYTF
TRBV9	12	few	TRBJ1-1	-	TGTGCCAGCAGCGTAGGAGGCGACGAAGCTTTCTTT	CASSVGGDEAFF
TRBV19	14	-	TRBJ2-7	TRBD2	TGTGCCAGTAGTACTAGCGGGAGGGCCTTCGAGCAGTACTTC	CASSTSGRAFEQYF
TRBV19	14	-	TRBJ1-1	TRBD1	TGTGCCAGTAGTTCGACGGGACAGGTGCCTGAAGCTTTCTTT	CASSSTGQVPEAFF
TRBV5-5	14	-	TRBJ1-6	TRBD1	TGTGCCAGCAGCTTGAGACAGGGGGATTCACCCCTCCACTTT	CASSLRQGDSPLHF
TRBV5-1	15	-	TRBJ1-4	-	TGCGCCAGCAGCCGAGAATCCTCGGGGAATGAAAAACTGTTTTTT	CASSRESSGNEKLFF
TRBV9	14	-	TRBJ1-2	TRBD1	TGTGCCAGCAGCGGACAGGGAAGGCCCTATGGCTACACCTTC	CASSGQGRPYGYTF
TRBV4-2	17	-	TRBJ1-4	TRBD1	TGTGCCAGCAGCCCCCCCGTCAGGGGGCGATCGACTGAAAAACTGTTTTTT	CASSPPVRGRSTEKLFF
TRBV18	12	-	TRBJ1-6	-	TGTGCCAGCTCACTCCCCCAGGCACCCCTCCACTTT	CASSLPQAPLHF
TRBV30	13	many	TRBJ1-4	-	TGTGCCTGGTGGCGGGGAACTAATGAAAAACTGTTTTTT	CAWWRGTNEKLFF
TRBV5-1	13	-	TRBJ1-1	TRBD1	TGCGCCAGCAGCGCAACAGGGGGCGACGGAGCTTTCTTT	CASSATGGDGAFF
TRBV5-1	16	-	TRBJ2-4	TRBD2	TGCGCCAGCAGCATGACTAGCCCCTTAGCCAAAAACATTCAGTACTTC	CASSMTSPLAKNIQYF
TRBV2	15	-	TRBJ2-3	TRBD2	TGTGCCAGCAGTTCTCAGGGACTAAGCACAGATACGCAGTATTTT	CASSSQGLSTDTQYF
TRBV28	12	-	TRBJ2-1	-	TGTGCCAGCAGTTTCCAGGGAAATGAGCAGTTCTTC	CASSFQGNEQFF
TRBV7-3	14	-	TRBJ2-1	-	TGTGCCAGCAGCTTAACCTCCTCCTACAATGAGCAGTTCTTC	CASSLTSSYNEQFF
TRBV12-3/TRBV12-4	13	-	TRBJ2-7	-	TGTGCCAGCAGTTTAAACATTCCGTACGAGCAGTACTTC	CASSLNIPYEQYF
TRBV10-3	14	-	TRBJ1-5	-	TGTGCCATCAGTGGGGGGGGCGTGGGTCAGCCCCAGCATTTT	CAISGGGVGQPQHF
TRBV28	15	once	TRBJ2-7	-	TGTGCCAGCAGTTTACTAAATCGGGAGTCCTACGAGCAGTACTTC	CASSLLNRESYEQYF
TRBV7-9	15	-	TRBJ1-1	TRBD1	TGTGCCAGCAGCACCCGGACAGGGGGGAACACTGAAGCTTTCTTT	CASSTRTGGNTEAFF
TRBV6-5	14	-	TRBJ1-5	TRBD1	TGTGCCAGCAGGGATGGGACAGTCAATCAGCCCCAGCATTTT	CASRDGTVNQPQHF
TRBV28	15	-	TRBJ1-6	-	TGTGCCAGCAGACACCTACAGGGACGAAATTCACCCCTCCACTTT	CASRHLQGRNSPLHF
TRBV19	18	-	TRBJ2-5	TRBD2	TGTGCCAGTAGTATCACTGTGTCAGGGACTAGCGGGCAAGAGACCCAGTACTTC	CASSITVSGTSGQETQYF
TRBV11-2	20	-	TRBJ2-7	TRBD2	TGTGCCAGCAGCTTAGAGATAAAGGGGCTAGCGGCCCTCAGCTCCTACGAGCAGTACTTC	CASSLEIKGLAALSSYEQYF
TRBV28	13	-	TRBJ1-2	-	TGTGCCAGCAGTATCGGCCGGGACTATGGCTACACCTTC	CASSIGRDYGYTF
TRBV5-4	16	-	TRBJ2-3	-	TGTGCCAGCAGCTCCGAAACTAGCAGAAGCACAGATACGCAGTATTTT	CASSSETSRSTDTQYF
TRBV30	14	-	TRBJ1-6	-	TGTGCCTGGAGTGTTGCAGGGGCCGGTTCACCCCTCCACTTT	CAWSVAGAGSPLHF
TRBV4-2	16	-	TRBJ2-2	TRBD1	TGTGCCAGCAGCCAAAAAGGACAGGGTTGGACCGGGGAGCTGTTTTTT	CASSQKGQGWTGELFF
TRBV18	16	-	TRBJ1-3	TRBD1	TGTGCCAGCTCGGGCCGTCCGGGACAGGGGAGAAACACCATATATTTT	CASSGRPGQGRNTIYF
TRBV5-1	15	-	TRBJ2-2	-	TGCGCCAGCAGCTTGGCGGCAGGGATTACCGGGGAGCTGTTTTTT	CASSLAAGITGELFF
TRBV7-9	13	few	TRBJ2-2	-	TGTGCCAGCAGCTTAGCCAGCACCGGGGAGCTGTTTTTT	CASSLASTGELFF
TRBV5-6	13	-	TRBJ1-2	-	TGTGCCAGCAGCCGTGACAGAGCCTATGGCTACACCTTC	CASSRDRAYGYTF
TRBV28	14	-	TRBJ1-2	TRBD1	TGTGCCAGCAGTTTAGGGACAGGGGGGTATGGCTACACCTTC	CASSLGTGGYGYTF
TRBV2	14	-	TRBJ1-1	-	TGTGCCAGCACCCCCGACGGAGAGAACACTGAAGCTTTCTTT	CASTPDGENTEAFF
TRBV19	14	-	TRBJ1-4	-	TGTGCCAGTAGTATGAGGGACATCACTGAAAAACTGTTTTTT	CASSMRDITEKLFF